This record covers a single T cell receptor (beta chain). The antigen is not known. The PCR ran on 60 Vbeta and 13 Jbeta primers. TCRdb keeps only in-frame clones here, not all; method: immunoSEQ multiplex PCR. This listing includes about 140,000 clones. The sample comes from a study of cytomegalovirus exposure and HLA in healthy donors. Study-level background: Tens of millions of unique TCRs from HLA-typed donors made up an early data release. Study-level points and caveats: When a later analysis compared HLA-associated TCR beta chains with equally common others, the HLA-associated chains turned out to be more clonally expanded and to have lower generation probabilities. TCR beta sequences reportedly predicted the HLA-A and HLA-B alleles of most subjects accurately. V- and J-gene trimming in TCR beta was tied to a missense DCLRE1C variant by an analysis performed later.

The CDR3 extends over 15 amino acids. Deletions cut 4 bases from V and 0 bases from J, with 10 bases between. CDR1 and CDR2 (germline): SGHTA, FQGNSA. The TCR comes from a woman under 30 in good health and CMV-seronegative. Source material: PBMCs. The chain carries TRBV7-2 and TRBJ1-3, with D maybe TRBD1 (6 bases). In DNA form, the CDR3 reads TGTGCCAGCAGCTCCACGACAGGCTCTGGAAACACCATATATTTT. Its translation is CASSSTTGSGNTIYF.